Shown below are 13 T cell receptor beta chains from a single sample sequenced in a study of T cell repertoires in cytomegalovirus infection. MiXCR, applied by TCRdb to the reads, yields one record per CDR3 protein. The data contain 350,000 to 500,000 distinct CDR3 sequences, roughly 30% of them singletons. The sample consisted of PBMCs. The receptors derive from a human donor in good health (CMV status not recorded). Some clones in this sample may be carry-over from other donors' samples.

Details on this clonotype: One junction end disagrees with the germline gene, perhaps due to a read error. The J gene is TRBJ1-5, the V gene TRBV4-1; 7 bases are shared with TRBD1. The CDR3 loop spans 18 amino acids. Germline V gene lookup returns CDR1 MGHRA and CDR2 YSYEKL. CDR3 sequence (DNA): TGTGCCAGCAGCCAAGATCCCACAGGGGCCCGCCCCAATCAGCCCCAGCATTTT. The encoded protein is CASSQDPTGARPNQPQHF.

As concerns this clonotype: Its ends do not fully match the called genes, so a read error is possible. For the CDR3, the DNA is TGTGCTAGCAGCTTAGTAGCGGGGGGTGGCAATGAGCAGTTCTTC. Amino acids: CASSLVAGGGNEQFF. V usage is TRBV7-7 and J usage is TRBJ2-1, with 10 nucleotides matching TRBD2. CDR3 size: 15 residues. Germline assignment: CDR1 SSHAT and CDR2 FNYEAQ (reference sequence). Combining the CDR3 with reference TRBV7-7 and TRBJ2-1 gives the whole variable domain GAGVSQSPRYKVTKRGQDVTLRCDPISSHATLYWYQQALGQGPEFLTYFNYEAQPDKSGLPSDRFSAERPEGSISTLTIQRTEQRDSAMYRCASSLVAGGGNEQFFGPGTRLTVL.

At least ten counts were recorded for this clonotype. The gene calls are TRBV11-2 and TRBJ2-7; D perhaps matches TRBD2 (6 bases). The CDR3 is made up of 15 amino acids. The V end was cut by 1 base, the J end by 5 bases, with 15 bases between. CDR1 is SGHAT and CDR2 is FQNNGV in the germline V gene. The CDR3 sequence is CASSLGEVQHHEQYF. The DNA for the CDR3 is TGTGCCAGCAGCTTAGGGGAGGTCCAACACCACGAGCAGTACTTC.

Worth noting for this clonotype: Just one base apart from a much larger clone, this may be a read error. This sequence joins TRBV12-3 or TRBV12-4 and TRBJ2-1; D possibly matches TRBD1 or TRBD2 (7 bases each). The CDR3 totals 14 residues. V lost 7 bases to trimming and J lost 9 bases, with 19 bases between them. The CDR3 sequence is CASIPTSRGSEQFF. The CDR3 DNA is TGTGCCAGCATCCCGACTAGCAGGGGGTCTGAGCAGTTCTTC.

The sample holds many counts of this clonotype. The V and J genes are TRBV11-2 and TRBJ1-1; D perhaps matches TRBD1 (5 bases). Germline V gives CDR1 SGHAT, CDR2 FQNNGV. The V end lost 5 bases, the J end lost 1 base, and 11 bases lay between the germline ends. This CDR3 has 14 residues. The CDR3 reads CASSPRGGNTEAFF. The CDR3 DNA reads TGTGCCAGCAGCCCCCGCGGGGGGAACACTGAAGCTTTCTTT.

This clonotype was seen a few times. The chain carries TRBV6-5 and TRBJ2-2; 10 nucleotides agree with TRBD1. Per the germline V gene, CDR1 is MNHEY and CDR2 is SVGAGI. The CDR3 consists of 15 residues. V was pared by 2 bases and J by 5 bases, with 2 bases of the junction left unmatched. CDR3 amino acids: CASSYTGQGTGELFF. The CDR3 DNA reads TGTGCCAGCAGTTACACGGGACAGGGGACCGGGGAGCTGTTTTTT.

This clonotype has just a few counts. The CDR3 spells CASSQDATNYNEQFF. CDR3 in DNA: TGCGCCAGCAGCCAGGACGCTACTAACTACAATGAGCAGTTCTTC. The chain recombines TRBV4-1 with TRBJ2-1; D uncertain. Trimming removed 3 bases at V and 3 bases at J, with 12 bases between. The CDR3 loop spans 15 amino acids. Germline CDR1 MGHRA, CDR2 YSYEKL.

This clonotype was seen at least ten times. The genes are TRBV7-9 and TRBJ2-7; D might be TRBD1 (5 bases). This CDR3 comprises 14 residues. CDR1 is SEHNR and CDR2 is FQNEAQ in the germline V gene (reference sequence). Trimming stripped 1 base from V and 5 bases from J, with 12 bases between. CDR3 nucleotide sequence: TGTGCCAGCAGCTTAGTGGGGCCTCTCCACGAGCAGTACTTC. This sequence encodes CASSLVGPLHEQYF.

This clonotype was detected only a few times. The chain employs TRBV7-2 and TRBJ2-5; D is unclear. Trimming stripped 2 bases from V and 4 bases from J, with 8 bases between. This CDR3 spans 13 amino acids. Looked up from germline, CDR1 is SGHTA and CDR2 is FQGNSA. For the CDR3, the DNA is TGTGCCAGCAGCTTACGGGTGATAGAGACCCAGTACTTC. Translating it yields CASSLRVIETQYF.

Points on this clonotype: At one of its ends the junction is not consistent with the germline gene, which may arise from a read error. The rearrangement links TRBV11-3 to TRBJ2-3; D gene uncertain. The germline CDR1 and CDR2 sequences are SGHNT and YENEEA. This CDR3 spans 13 amino acids. The CDR3 protein is CASSTPNTDKQYF. The DNA of the CDR3 is TGTGCCAGCAGCACCCCCAACACAGATAAGCAGTATTTT.

With regard to this clonotype: The junction differs from germline at one of its ends, possibly a read error. The chain combines TRBV7-8 with TRBJ1-4; 7 nucleotides agree with TRBD1. The CDR3 contains 17 residues. The germline V gene encodes CDR1 SGHVS and CDR2 FQNEAQ. The CDR3 spells CASTREGARRTKENLFF. The CDR3 DNA is TGTGCCAGCACCAGGGAGGGGGCGAGGAGAACTAAAGAAAACCTGTTTTTT. The variable domain in full, with the rest retrieved from reference TRBV7-8 and TRBJ1-4, is GAGVSQSPRYKVAKRGQDVALRCDPISGHVSLFWYQQALGQGPEFLTYFQNEAQLDKSGLPSDRFFAERPEGSVSTLKIQRTQQEDSAVYLCASTREGARRTKENLFFGSGTQLSVL.

The table lists this clonotype with a few counts. V and J are TRBV12-3 or TRBV12-4 and TRBJ1-1; the match to TRBD1 covers 7 bases. After removal of 5 bases from V and 8 bases from J, the junction contained 5 bases not matched to a gene. The CDR3 has 12 amino acids. The CDR3 here is CASSLLQGEAFF. Written as DNA, the CDR3 is TGTGCCAGCAGTCTACTACAGGGGGAAGCTTTCTTT.

V gene TRBV27 combines with J gene TRBJ2-7; 7 bases agree with TRBD1. After removal of 5 bases from V and 1 base from J, the junction contained 8 bases not matched to a gene. The CDR3 spans 15 residues. Germline V gene data show CDR1 as MNHEY and CDR2 as SMNVEV (reference sequence). The CDR3 region has the DNA TGTGCCAGCAGTGTAGGACAGGACCCGTCCTACGAGCAGTACTTC. Amino acid sequence: CASSVGQDPSYEQYF.